These 3 T cell receptor beta chains share one sample of origin, sequenced in a study of circulating and synovial CD4+ cells in juvenile arthritis. Data came from immunoSEQ multiplex PCR; TCRdb stores just in-frame clones and leaves some out. The table has around 31,000 clones, just under 97% seen once. The specimen sequenced was CD4+ T cells from blood. All receptors come from a human donor with juvenile idiopathic arthritis.

This clone was seen just once. This rearrangement joins TRBV5-6 to TRBJ2-7; 10 bases line up with TRBD1. The CDR3 totals 14 residues. Germline CDR1 SGHDT, CDR2 YYEEEE. V lost 3 bases to trimming and J lost 2 bases; unmatched junction nucleotides: 2. The DNA of the CDR3 is TGTGCCAGCAGCTCCGGGACAGGGGCCTACGAGCAGTACTTC. Its protein product is CASSSGTGAYEQYF. Supplemented by reference TRBV5-6 and TRBJ2-7, the full variable domain reads DAGVTQSPTHLIKTRGQQVTLRCSPKSGHDTVSWYQQALGQGPQFIFQYYEEEERQRGNFPDRFSGHQFPNYSSELNVNALLLGDSALYLCASSSGTGAYEQYFGPGTRLTVT.

The chain joins TRBV5-8 to TRBJ1-2; TRBD1 matches 7 bases. Trimming at V came to 4 bases and at J to 3 bases, leaving 12 bases not matched to a gene. CDR3 length: 16 amino acids. CDR1 and CDR2 from the germline V gene are SGHTS and YDEGEE. CDR3 DNA sequence: TGTGCCAGCAGCCTATACCGAGCAGGGGGAGACTATGGCTACACCTTC. This sequence encodes CASSLYRAGGDYGYTF.

This chain connects TRBV5-4 to TRBJ1-2; 7 nucleotides match TRBD1. The CDR3 extends over 12 amino acids. V was pared by 2 bases and J by 7 bases, with 2 bases of the junction left unmatched. Germline V gene lookup returns CDR1 SGHNT and CDR2 YYREEE (reference sequence). DNA for the CDR3: TGTGCCAGCAGCTTACAGGGGTTTGGCTACACCTTC. This gives the protein CASSLQGFGYTF.